This TCR beta chain was recovered during a study of Graves' ophthalmopathy and Graves' hyperthyroidism. V gave up 5 bases and J gave up 0 bases; unmatched junction bases: 7. The CDR3 is made up of 15 amino acids. Germline assignment: CDR1 SEHNR and CDR2 FQNEAQ (reference sequence). This clonotype was observed at least ten times. The TCR beta CDR3 regions underwent amplification from RNA transcripts. HTBI primers were used in a first-round RT-PCR, which preceded a second-round multiplex PCR. MiXCR, run by TCRdb on the multiplex PCR reads, gives a single entry per CDR3 protein. The sample comprises around 1.1 million distinct CDR3 sequences, about 35% of which are singletons, and 11% rests with the top ten.

The specimen sequenced was peripheral blood or thyroid tissue (not recorded which). The chain combines TRBV7-9 with TRBJ2-7; 7 bases are shared with TRBD2. The receptor comes from an adult man with Graves' hyperthyroidism. The CDR3 loop reads CASSPAGPSSYEQYF. Here the CDR3 DNA reads TGTGCCAGCAGCCCAGCGGGGCCCAGCTCCTACGAGCAGTACTTC.